This T cell receptor (beta chain) was documented in a study of cytomegalovirus exposure and HLA in healthy donors. It was with 60 Vbeta and 13 Jbeta primers that the PCR ran. This table comes from immunoSEQ multiplex PCR, and its TCRdb copy is limited to in-frame clones, with some not included. The sample contains 200,000 to 250,000 clones, approximately 82% of which appear only once. Germline CDR1 and CDR2: SGHRS and YFSETQ. V was shortened by 4 bases and J by 4 bases, with 11 bases between the two germline ends. This CDR3 has 13 amino acids. This sequence was found in a middle-aged woman in good health and CMV-seronegative. Sequenced: PBMCs. V usage is TRBV5-1 and J usage is TRBJ1-2; tentative D call: TRBD1 (6 bases). The CDR3 here is CASSMDSTYGYTF. DNA for the CDR3: TGCGCCAGCAGCATGGACAGCACCTATGGCTACACCTTC.